Listed below are T cell receptor beta chains from one sample, sequenced in a study of siplizumab effects on memory and regulatory T cells. The assay was immunoSEQ multiplex PCR, and TCRdb's table has in-frame clones only and misses some. The table includes fewer than 85,000 clones, roughly 94% detected once. The sample consisted of CD8+ T cells sorted from blood. Every receptor here comes from a human donor in good health. The CDR3 runs from the conserved cysteine through the conserved F or W. Fields, in order: D gene, V gene, clone size, J gene, CDR3 length, CDR3 protein, CDR3 DNA. The D gene is left open where the match is weak. Clone size appears in some rows only: once, few, many, or a class for an expanded clone.

d_call: NA
v_call: TRBV6-4
clone_size: NA
j_call: TRBJ2-1
cdr3_length: 15
cdr3_aa: CASSELAYRGNEQFF
cdr3_nt: TGTGCCAGCAGTGAGTTAGCGTATAGGGGCAATGAGCAGTTCTTC

d_call: NA
v_call: TRBV27
clone_size: NA
j_call: TRBJ1-1
cdr3_length: 16
cdr3_aa: CASSLTRVGGLDEAFF
cdr3_nt: TGTGCCAGCAGTTTAACGAGGGTTGGAGGACTAGATGAAGCTTTCTTT

d_call: TRBD1
v_call: TRBV6-1
clone_size: NA
j_call: TRBJ1-3
cdr3_length: 14
cdr3_aa: CASSDDRVGNTIYF
cdr3_nt: TGTGCCAGCAGTGATGACAGGGTCGGAAACACCATATATTTT

d_call: TRBD2
v_call: TRBV5-4
clone_size: NA
j_call: TRBJ2-1
cdr3_length: 16
cdr3_aa: CASRLPGTSREGEQFF
cdr3_nt: TGTGCCAGCAGACTTCCTGGGACTAGCCGCGAGGGTGAGCAGTTCTTC

d_call: NA
v_call: TRBV6-5
clone_size: NA
j_call: TRBJ2-7
cdr3_length: 14
cdr3_aa: CASSYSNSIYEQYF
cdr3_nt: TGTGCCAGCAGTTACTCGAATAGTATCTACGAGCAGTACTTC

d_call: NA
v_call: TRBV4-1
clone_size: NA
j_call: TRBJ2-5
cdr3_length: 15
cdr3_aa: CASSQAGAVQETQYF
cdr3_nt: TGCGCCAGCAGCCAAGCAGGGGCAGTACAAGAGACCCAGTACTTC

d_call: NA
v_call: TRBV13
clone_size: NA
j_call: TRBJ1-4
cdr3_length: 14
cdr3_aa: CASATIGANEKLFF
cdr3_nt: TGTGCCAGCGCGACGATCGGGGCTAATGAAAAACTGTTTTTT

d_call: NA
v_call: TRBV11-2
clone_size: NA
j_call: TRBJ1-1
cdr3_length: 16
cdr3_aa: CASSISGRGMNTEAFF
cdr3_nt: TGTGCCAGCAGCATAAGTGGCAGGGGTATGAACACTGAAGCTTTCTTT

d_call: TRBD1
v_call: TRBV19
clone_size: NA
j_call: TRBJ2-7
cdr3_length: 15
cdr3_aa: CASSPRQGETYEQYF
cdr3_nt: TGTGCCAGTAGCCCGAGACAGGGGGAGACGTACGAGCAGTACTTC

d_call: TRBD1
v_call: TRBV28
clone_size: NA
j_call: TRBJ2-4
cdr3_length: 16
cdr3_aa: CASSLTQDREKNIQYF
cdr3_nt: TGTGCCAGCAGTCTCACCCAGGACAGGGAGAAAAACATTCAGTACTTC

d_call: TRBD2
v_call: TRBV9
clone_size: NA
j_call: TRBJ2-2
cdr3_length: 16
cdr3_aa: CASSFRLAGGTGELFF
cdr3_nt: TGTGCCAGCAGCTTCCGACTAGCGGGAGGAACCGGGGAGCTGTTTTTT

d_call: TRBD2
v_call: TRBV19
clone_size: NA
j_call: TRBJ2-3
cdr3_length: 14
cdr3_aa: CASSWGRGTDTQYF
cdr3_nt: TGTGCCAGTAGTTGGGGGAGGGGCACAGATACGCAGTATTTT

d_call: NA
v_call: TRBV5-1
clone_size: NA
j_call: TRBJ1-1
cdr3_length: 13
cdr3_aa: CASSLGQDTEAFF
cdr3_nt: TGCGCCAGCAGCTTGGGACAGGACACTGAAGCTTTCTTT

d_call: TRBD1
v_call: TRBV7-8
clone_size: NA
j_call: TRBJ2-4
cdr3_length: 14
cdr3_aa: CASSMGQGRDIQYF
cdr3_nt: TGTGCCAGCAGCATGGGACAGGGGAGGGACATTCAGTACTTC

d_call: NA
v_call: TRBV9
clone_size: once
j_call: TRBJ2-6
cdr3_length: 16
cdr3_aa: CASSASGRTGANVLTF
cdr3_nt: TGTGCCAGCAGCGCCTCGGGGCGAACTGGGGCCAACGTCCTGACTTTC

d_call: TRBD2
v_call: TRBV7-3
clone_size: NA
j_call: TRBJ2-7
cdr3_length: 15
cdr3_aa: CASSLEGGLFYEQYF
cdr3_nt: TGTGCCAGCAGCTTGGAGGGAGGGCTGTTTTACGAGCAGTACTTC

d_call: TRBD1
v_call: TRBV27
clone_size: NA
j_call: TRBJ2-7
cdr3_length: 15
cdr3_aa: CASSPAGQGAYEQYF
cdr3_nt: TGTGCCAGCAGTCCCGCGGGACAGGGGGCGTACGAGCAGTACTTC

d_call: NA
v_call: TRBV28
clone_size: NA
j_call: TRBJ2-7
cdr3_length: 16
cdr3_aa: CASSAPGTSLPYEQYF
cdr3_nt: TGTGCCAGCAGTGCCCCCGGGACAAGCTTACCGTACGAGCAGTACTTC

d_call: NA
v_call: TRBV6-1
clone_size: once
j_call: TRBJ2-3
cdr3_length: 16
cdr3_aa: CASSELAGEGADTQYF
cdr3_nt: TGTGCCAGCAGTGAACTCGCAGGGGAGGGAGCAGATACGCAGTATTTT

d_call: TRBD1
v_call: TRBV7-9
clone_size: NA
j_call: TRBJ2-3
cdr3_length: 15
cdr3_aa: CASRYDRARTDTQYF
cdr3_nt: TGTGCCAGCAGATACGACAGGGCTCGCACAGATACGCAGTATTTT

d_call: NA
v_call: TRBV9
clone_size: NA
j_call: TRBJ2-1
cdr3_length: 15
cdr3_aa: CASSVAWGGYNEQFF
cdr3_nt: TGTGCCAGCAGCGTAGCGTGGGGTGGATACAATGAGCAGTTCTTC

d_call: TRBD2
v_call: TRBV4-2
clone_size: NA
j_call: TRBJ2-3
cdr3_length: 15
cdr3_aa: CASSEKREGSDTQYF
cdr3_nt: TGTGCCAGCAGCGAAAAGCGGGAGGGTTCAGATACGCAGTATTTT

d_call: TRBD1
v_call: TRBV7-9
clone_size: once
j_call: TRBJ2-2
cdr3_length: 16
cdr3_aa: CASSPDRGANTGELFF
cdr3_nt: TGTGCCAGCAGCCCAGACAGGGGGGCTAACACCGGGGAGCTGTTTTTT

d_call: NA
v_call: TRBV11-2
clone_size: NA
j_call: TRBJ2-1
cdr3_length: 15
cdr3_aa: CASSPTGVSYNEQFF
cdr3_nt: TGTGCCAGCAGCCCCACGGGGGTCTCCTACAATGAGCAGTTCTTC

d_call: TRBD2
v_call: TRBV5-1
clone_size: NA
j_call: TRBJ2-1
cdr3_length: 15
cdr3_aa: CASSLEGLENDEQFF
cdr3_nt: TGCGCCAGCAGCTTGGAGGGACTAGAGAACGATGAGCAGTTCTTC

d_call: NA
v_call: TRBV19
clone_size: NA
j_call: TRBJ1-2
cdr3_length: 14
cdr3_aa: CASSIGTANYGYTF
cdr3_nt: TGTGCCAGTAGTATAGGGACAGCTAACTATGGCTACACCTTC

d_call: NA
v_call: TRBV5-8
clone_size: NA
j_call: TRBJ2-7
cdr3_length: 15
cdr3_aa: CAMPPPTGYSYEQYF
cdr3_nt: TGTGCCATGCCACCTCCTACAGGCTACTCCTACGAGCAGTACTTC